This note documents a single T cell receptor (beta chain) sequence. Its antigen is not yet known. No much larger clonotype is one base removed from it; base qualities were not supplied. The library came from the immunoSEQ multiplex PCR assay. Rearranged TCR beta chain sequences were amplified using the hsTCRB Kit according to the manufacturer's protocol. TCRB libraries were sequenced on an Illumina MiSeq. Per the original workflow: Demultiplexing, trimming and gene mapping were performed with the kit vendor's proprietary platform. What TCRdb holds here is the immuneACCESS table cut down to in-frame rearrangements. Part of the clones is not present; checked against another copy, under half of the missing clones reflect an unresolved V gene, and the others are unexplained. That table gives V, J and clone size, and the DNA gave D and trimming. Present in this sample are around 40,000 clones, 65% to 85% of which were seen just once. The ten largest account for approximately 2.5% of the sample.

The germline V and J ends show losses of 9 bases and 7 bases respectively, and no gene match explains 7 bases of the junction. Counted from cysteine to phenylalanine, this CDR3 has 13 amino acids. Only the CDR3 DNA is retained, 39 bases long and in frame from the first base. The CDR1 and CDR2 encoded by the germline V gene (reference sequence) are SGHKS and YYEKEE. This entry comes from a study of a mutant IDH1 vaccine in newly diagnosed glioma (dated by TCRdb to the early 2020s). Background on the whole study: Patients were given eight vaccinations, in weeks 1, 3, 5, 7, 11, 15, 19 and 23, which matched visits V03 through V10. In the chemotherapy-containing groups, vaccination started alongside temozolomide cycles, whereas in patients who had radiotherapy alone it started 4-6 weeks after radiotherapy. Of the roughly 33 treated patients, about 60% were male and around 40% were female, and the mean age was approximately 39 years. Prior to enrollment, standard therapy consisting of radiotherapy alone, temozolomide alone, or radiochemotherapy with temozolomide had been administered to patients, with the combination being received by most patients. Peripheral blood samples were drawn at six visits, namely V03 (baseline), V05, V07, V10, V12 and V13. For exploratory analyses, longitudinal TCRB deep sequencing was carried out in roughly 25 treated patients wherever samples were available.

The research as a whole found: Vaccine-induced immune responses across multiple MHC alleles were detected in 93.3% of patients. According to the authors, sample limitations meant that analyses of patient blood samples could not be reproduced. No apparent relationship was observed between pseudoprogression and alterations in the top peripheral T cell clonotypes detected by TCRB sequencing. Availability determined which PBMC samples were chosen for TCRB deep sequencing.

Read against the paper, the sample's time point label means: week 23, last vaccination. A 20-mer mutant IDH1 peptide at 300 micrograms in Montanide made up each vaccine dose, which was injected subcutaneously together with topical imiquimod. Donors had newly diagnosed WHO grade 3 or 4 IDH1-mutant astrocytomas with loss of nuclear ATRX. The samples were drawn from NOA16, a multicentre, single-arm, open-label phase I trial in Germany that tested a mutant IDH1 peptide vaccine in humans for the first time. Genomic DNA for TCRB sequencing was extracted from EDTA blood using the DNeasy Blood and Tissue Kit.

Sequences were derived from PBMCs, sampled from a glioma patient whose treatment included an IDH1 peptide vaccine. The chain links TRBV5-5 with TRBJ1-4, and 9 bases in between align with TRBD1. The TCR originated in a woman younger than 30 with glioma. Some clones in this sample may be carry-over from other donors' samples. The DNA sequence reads TGTGCCACCACAGGGGGCGGGAGTGAAAAACTGTTTTTT. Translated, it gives CATTGGGSEKLFF.